This paragraph covers one T cell receptor (beta chain) sequence. The antigen is not known. CDR3 length: 15 residues. Germline V lookup: CDR1 SGHTA, CDR2 FQGNSA. Trimming pared 1 base from V and 4 bases from J, leaving 13 bases between. This sample is part of a study of T cell responses to AZD1222 COVID-19 vaccine. General observations from the study: Two AZD1222 doses significantly raised spike-specific TCR breadth and depth over controls. Just a handful of AZD1222 recipients were seropositive at baseline. Variant regions that are unmutated are reportedly the target of nearly half of spike-specific TCRs. Donors were largely white British and mainly female; clonal diversity was possibly underestimated.

Sequenced by immunoSEQ multiplex PCR; TCRdb stores in-frame clones only, minus some. In the table there are roughly 180,000 clones, roughly 88% of which are singletons. The material was peripheral blood, obtained on day 0 of AZD1222 vaccination. The source of this sequence is an adult in good health. This chain links TRBV7-2 with TRBJ1-1; possibly TRBD1 for D (6 bases). This CDR3 reads CASSLVQGLGTEAFF. For the CDR3, the DNA is TGTGCCAGCAGCTTAGTGCAGGGGCTAGGCACTGAAGCTTTCTTT.